Following are 9 T cell receptor beta chains from one sample sequenced in a study of T cell responses to AZD1222 COVID-19 vaccine. The repertoire was sequenced with immunoSEQ multiplex PCR; TCRdb's copy has only in-frame clones and lacks some. The sample lists approximately 170,000 clones; 85% to 95% were seen once. Sequenced here: peripheral blood, sampled 28 days after the second AZD1222 dose. The source of these receptors is an adult who received the AZD1222 COVID-19 vaccine.

The chain uses TRBV30 and TRBJ1-5; D ambiguous. CDR3 size: 16 residues. Germline V lookup: CDR1 GTSNPN, CDR2 SVGIG (reference sequence). V shed 1 base and J shed 0 bases, with 13 bases lying between them. This CDR3 reads CAWSDRVPYSNQPQHF. The CDR3 bases are TGTGCCTGGAGTGACCGAGTGCCTTATAGCAATCAGCCCCAGCATTTT. The full variable domain, in which reference TRBV30 and TRBJ1-5 provide the parts outside the CDR3, is SQTIHQWPATLVQPVGSPLSLECTVEGTSNPNLYWYRQAAGRGLQLLFYSVGIGQISSEVPQNLSASRPQDRQFILSSKKLLLSDSGFYLCAWSDRVPYSNQPQHFGDGTRLSIL.

The chain carries TRBV14 and TRBJ1-1; TRBD1 is a possible D gene (6 bases). The V end was cut by 10 bases, the J end by 0 bases, with 18 bases between. Looked up from germline, CDR1 is SGHDN and CDR2 is FVKESK. The CDR3 has 15 amino acids. The CDR3 DNA reads TGTGCCACCCAAACCCCTTCAGGGGTGAACACTGAAGCTTTCTTT. As protein: CATQTPSGVNTEAFF. The full variable domain, with the rest looked up from reference TRBV14 and TRBJ1-1, is EAGVTQFPSHSVIEKGQTVTLRCDPISGHDNLYWYRRVMGKEIKFLLHFVKESKQDESGMPNNRFLAERTGGTYSTLKVQPAELEDSGVYFCATQTPSGVNTEAFFGQGTRLTVV.

The chain is built from TRBV30 and TRBJ2-1; 10 bases match TRBD2. The V segment lost 0 bases and the J segment 7 bases; nucleotides outside the gene matches: 6. The CDR3 is 15 amino acids. Germline lookup yields CDR1 GTSNPN and CDR2 SVGIG (reference sequence). For the CDR3, the DNA is TGTGCCTGGAGTGTCCCGGGACTAGCGATAAATGAGCAGTTCTTC. It translates to CAWSVPGLAINEQFF.

CDR3 residues: CAWSRQISYEQYF. CDR3 in DNA: TGTGCCTGGAGTCGACAAATCTCCTACGAGCAGTACTTC. The chain recombines TRBV30 with TRBJ2-7; D is unresolved. V lost 2 bases and J 0 bases, leaving 8 bases between the germline ends. Germline V lookup: CDR1 GTSNPN, CDR2 SVGIG (reference sequence). This CDR3 contains 13 residues.

The chain uses TRBV7-8 and TRBJ1-2; 7 bases are shared with TRBD1. The CDR3 is 13 amino acids. CDR1 is SGHVS, CDR2 FQNEAQ, per germline. J was trimmed by 8 bases and V by 6 bases; bases with no gene match: 9. The chain's CDR3 is CASRFDRDGGYTF. Here the CDR3 DNA reads TGTGCCAGCAGGTTCGACAGGGACGGAGGCTACACCTTC.

As for this clone: The final CDR3 position lacks the conserved phenylalanine or tryptophan, pointing to a likely read error. The DNA is left out, because the CDR3 cannot be placed on it with certainty; the CDR3 is given as TCRdb lists it. The rearrangement uses TRBV6-1 and TRBJ2-3; the DNA was not used to check the table's D call, TRBD2. The CDR3 is made up of 11 amino acids, end residues included. The germline V gene has CDR1 MNHNS and CDR2 SASEGT. CDR3 residues: CASSEGTTLLG.

The chain is built from TRBV4-1 and TRBJ2-7, with 7 bases that match TRBD1. CDR1 and CDR2 from the germline V gene are MGHRA and YSYEKL. The CDR3 consists of 16 residues. Trimming took 0 bases from V and 2 from J; bases not matched to a gene: 7. The CDR3 DNA follows: TGCGCCAGCAGCCAAGACCTAGGACAGGTAGCCTACGAGCAGTACTTC. Translating it yields CASSQDLGQVAYEQYF.

V is TRBV7-9 and J is TRBJ2-1; TRBD2 aligns across 8 bases. Germline CDR1 SEHNR, CDR2 FQNEAQ (reference sequence). The CDR3 is 13 residues long. V was pared by 4 bases and J by 8 bases, with 4 bases of the junction left unmatched. The CDR3 here is CASSWGTRYEQFF. As DNA, the CDR3 is TGTGCCAGCAGCTGGGGGACTAGATATGAGCAGTTCTTC.

The rearrangement joins TRBV18 to TRBJ1-4, with D unclear. Per germline, CDR1 KGHSH and CDR2 LQKENI. The CDR3 consists of 15 residues. The V gene lost 0 bases and the J gene lost 3 bases, with 8 bases spanning the gap. The CDR3: CASSPPGMPNEKLFF. In nucleotides, the CDR3 is TGTGCCAGCTCACCACCAGGGATGCCTAATGAAAAACTGTTTTTT.